Listed below are T cell receptor beta chains from one sample, sequenced in a study of cytomegalovirus exposure and HLA in healthy donors. Produced via immunoSEQ multiplex PCR; TCRdb's table is partial and in-frame only. The table has more than 200,000 clones, roughly 85% seen once. The sample comprised PBMCs. These receptors all stem from a male donor in good health and CMV-seronegative. Both conserved end residues are part of each CDR3. Fields, in order: clone size, V gene, J gene, CDR3 protein. Clone size appears in some rows only: once, few, many, or a class for an expanded clone.

NA	TRBV6-6	TRBJ2-7	CASSYEGGVNHEQYF
once	TRBV19	TRBJ2-1	CASSIGRAYNEQFF
NA	TRBV6-1	TRBJ2-5	CASRRGQRVQETQYF
NA	TRBV2	TRBJ1-1	CASSRGGNTEAFF
NA	TRBV7-6	TRBJ2-2	CASSLGAAGELFF
few	TRBV11-1	TRBJ2-5	CASSLRGGGETQYF
NA	TRBV5-1	TRBJ1-6	CASSYNRENSPLHF
NA	TRBV5-6	TRBJ2-7	CASSLGGSLIYEQYF
once	TRBV6-6	TRBJ2-5	CASREDREKETQYF
few	TRBV5-8	TRBJ1-1	CASSLEWRNTEAFF
NA	TRBV5-1	TRBJ2-7	CASRPDRGNSYEQYF
NA	TRBV9	TRBJ1-1	CASSVARGGSGTEAFF
NA	TRBV4-3	TRBJ2-2	CASSQEVNRGRANTGELFF
NA	TRBV11-2	TRBJ2-1	CASSLSSGSYNEQFF